The rows below give T cell receptor beta chains drawn from one sample of a study of blood T cell repertoires in COVID-19. TCRdb's table, derived via immunoSEQ multiplex PCR, lists solely in-frame clones and lacks some. Here the sample spans 100,000 to 150,000 clones, around nine tenths being singletons. The sequenced material came from peripheral blood. The receptors derive from a man aged 70 or older with active COVID-19. The CDR3 runs from the conserved cysteine through the conserved F or W. D genes are given only for firm matches. Expanded clones get a size class; other rows say once, few or many, or leave the size out.

J gene: TRBJ2-2; clone size: once; D gene: .; V gene: TRBV5-4; CDR3 protein: CASSLDPGATGELFF; CDR3 DNA: TGTGCCAGCAGCCTAGACCCCGGAGCCACCGGGGAGCTGTTTTTT
J gene: TRBJ2-1; clone size: .; D gene: TRBD2; V gene: TRBV9; CDR3 protein: CASSVGGGTSDFSYNEQFF; CDR3 DNA: TGTGCCAGCAGCGTAGGGGGAGGGACTAGCGACTTCTCCTACAATGAGCAGTTCTTC
J gene: TRBJ2-1; clone size: .; D gene: TRBD2; V gene: TRBV27; CDR3 protein: CASTGLAGAVYNEQFF; CDR3 DNA: TGTGCCAGCACGGGACTAGCGGGAGCAGTGTACAATGAGCAGTTCTTC
J gene: TRBJ1-3; clone size: .; D gene: .; V gene: TRBV19; CDR3 protein: CASSGAQAWNTIYF; CDR3 DNA: TGTGCCAGTAGTGGCGCTCAGGCCTGGAACACCATATATTTT
J gene: TRBJ1-2; clone size: .; D gene: .; V gene: TRBV2; CDR3 protein: CASSGGSQGYTF; CDR3 DNA: TGTGCCAGCAGTGGCGGATCCCAGGGCTACACCTTC
J gene: TRBJ2-1; clone size: .; D gene: TRBD2; V gene: TRBV6-2/TRBV6-3; CDR3 protein: CASSLAGGPAYNEQFF; CDR3 DNA: TGTGCCAGCAGCCTAGCGGGAGGGCCTGCCTACAATGAGCAGTTCTTC
J gene: TRBJ2-3; clone size: .; D gene: .; V gene: TRBV3-1/TRBV3-2; CDR3 protein: CASSQERRTGEETDTQYF; CDR3 DNA: TGTGCCAGCAGCCAAGAAAGGAGGACGGGAGAGGAAACCGATACGCAGTATTTT
J gene: TRBJ2-3; clone size: .; D gene: .; V gene: TRBV9; CDR3 protein: CASSVEGASTDTQYF; CDR3 DNA: TGTGCCAGCAGCGTAGAGGGAGCCAGCACAGATACGCAGTATTTT
J gene: TRBJ1-5; clone size: once; D gene: TRBD1; V gene: TRBV20-1; CDR3 protein: CSAGAGGPQHF; CDR3 DNA: TGCAGTGCGGGTGCAGGGGGGCCCCAGCATTTT
J gene: TRBJ1-2; clone size: .; D gene: .; V gene: TRBV6-1; CDR3 protein: CASSEGAGWYGYTF; CDR3 DNA: TGTGCCAGCAGTGAAGGTGCGGGGTGGTATGGCTACACCTTC
J gene: TRBJ1-3; clone size: .; D gene: .; V gene: TRBV18; CDR3 protein: CASSPYNDGNTIYF; CDR3 DNA: TGTGCCAGCTCACCATACAATGATGGAAACACCATATATTTT
J gene: TRBJ2-4; clone size: .; D gene: .; V gene: TRBV9; CDR3 protein: CASSVPNPEGDIQYF; CDR3 DNA: TGTGCCAGCAGCGTCCCGAATCCGGAGGGTGACATTCAGTACTTC
J gene: TRBJ2-3; clone size: once; D gene: TRBD1; V gene: TRBV11-3; CDR3 protein: CASSLGAGQGDGTDTQYF; CDR3 DNA: TGTGCCAGCAGCTTAGGGGCGGGACAGGGCGATGGAACAGATACGCAGTATTTT
J gene: TRBJ2-3; clone size: once; D gene: .; V gene: TRBV7-2; CDR3 protein: CASTRVADTQYF; CDR3 DNA: TGTGCCAGCACCCGGGTGGCGGATACGCAGTATTTT
J gene: TRBJ1-2; clone size: .; D gene: .; V gene: TRBV30; CDR3 protein: CAWSNTNSNYGYTF; CDR3 DNA: TGTGCCTGGAGTAATACCAACAGTAACTATGGCTACACCTTC
J gene: TRBJ1-1; clone size: .; D gene: TRBD1; V gene: TRBV4-1; CDR3 protein: CASSHDRGNTEAFF; CDR3 DNA: TGCGCCAGCAGCCATGACAGGGGGAACACTGAAGCTTTCTTT
J gene: TRBJ2-1; clone size: .; D gene: .; V gene: TRBV19; CDR3 protein: CASSGEGLAHNEQFF; CDR3 DNA: TGTGCCAGTAGTGGTGAGGGACTGGCCCACAATGAGCAGTTCTTC
J gene: TRBJ2-5; clone size: .; D gene: .; V gene: TRBV7-2; CDR3 protein: CASSLRQAPQETQYF; CDR3 DNA: TGTGCCAGCAGCTTAAGACAGGCCCCTCAAGAGACCCAGTACTTC
J gene: TRBJ1-5; clone size: once; D gene: .; V gene: TRBV24-1; CDR3 protein: CATSKPLTYSNQPQHF; CDR3 DNA: TGTGCCACCAGTAAGCCCCTAACGTATAGCAATCAGCCCCAGCATTTT
J gene: TRBJ2-7; clone size: .; D gene: .; V gene: TRBV18; CDR3 protein: CASSRAGSPYEQYF; CDR3 DNA: TGTGCCAGCTCAAGGGCAGGGTCCCCCTACGAGCAGTACTTC
J gene: TRBJ2-7; clone size: .; D gene: .; V gene: TRBV11-1; CDR3 protein: CASGRQSSSPGQYF; CDR3 DNA: TGTGCCAGCGGGCGCCAGAGCTCCAGCCCCGGGCAGTACTTC
J gene: TRBJ2-7; clone size: few; D gene: TRBD2; V gene: TRBV5-4; CDR3 protein: CASSLVPRGGGSYEQYF; CDR3 DNA: TGTGCCAGCAGCTTGGTCCCTCGGGGCGGGGGTTCCTACGAGCAGTACTTC
J gene: TRBJ2-2; clone size: .; D gene: TRBD2; V gene: TRBV30; CDR3 protein: CAWSRTSGRAGELFF; CDR3 DNA: TGTGCCTGGAGTAGGACTAGCGGGAGGGCCGGGGAGCTGTTTTTT
J gene: TRBJ2-7; clone size: .; D gene: .; V gene: TRBV7-9; CDR3 protein: CASSLGDEQYF; CDR3 DNA: TGTGCCAGCAGCCTAGGAGACGAGCAGTACTTC
J gene: TRBJ2-5; clone size: .; D gene: .; V gene: TRBV7-2; CDR3 protein: CASSLRRQETQYF; CDR3 DNA: TGTGCCAGCAGCCTCCGGAGGCAAGAGACCCAGTACTTC
J gene: TRBJ2-1; clone size: .; D gene: .; V gene: TRBV6-1; CDR3 protein: CASSEARSRRFSYNEQFF; CDR3 DNA: TGTGCCAGCAGTGAAGCTCGGTCGCGGCGGTTCTCCTACAATGAGCAGTTCTTC
J gene: TRBJ2-1; clone size: .; D gene: .; V gene: TRBV28; CDR3 protein: CASSPDSYNEQFF; CDR3 DNA: TGTGCCAGCAGTCCGGACAGTTACAATGAGCAGTTCTTC
J gene: TRBJ2-7; clone size: .; D gene: .; V gene: TRBV10-3; CDR3 protein: CAISESSGAPYEQYF; CDR3 DNA: TGTGCCATCAGTGAGTCTAGCGGAGCTCCCTACGAGCAGTACTTC
J gene: TRBJ2-5; clone size: .; D gene: TRBD1; V gene: TRBV7-9; CDR3 protein: CASSLSGQTQETQYF; CDR3 DNA: TGTGCCAGCAGCTTATCGGGACAGACCCAAGAGACCCAGTACTTC
J gene: TRBJ1-1; clone size: .; D gene: TRBD1; V gene: TRBV18; CDR3 protein: CASSLTPGTVLNTEAFF; CDR3 DNA: TGTGCCAGCTCACTCACCCCGGGGACAGTGCTGAACACTGAAGCTTTCTTT
J gene: TRBJ2-3; clone size: .; D gene: TRBD2; V gene: TRBV19; CDR3 protein: CASSTAGADTQYF; CDR3 DNA: TGTGCCAGTAGTACCGCGGGAGCGGATACGCAGTATTTT
J gene: TRBJ1-5; clone size: few; D gene: .; V gene: TRBV4-2; CDR3 protein: CASSPWASMGEIQPQHF; CDR3 DNA: TGTGCCAGCAGCCCCTGGGCCTCCATGGGCGAGATACAGCCCCAGCATTTT
J gene: TRBJ2-1; clone size: .; D gene: .; V gene: TRBV5-4; CDR3 protein: CASSLAPDGSSYNEQFF; CDR3 DNA: TGTGCCAGCAGCTTGGCCCCGGACGGGAGCTCCTACAATGAGCAGTTCTTC
J gene: TRBJ2-1; clone size: .; D gene: TRBD2; V gene: TRBV27; CDR3 protein: CASRRLAASYNEQFF; CDR3 DNA: TGTGCCAGCCGACGACTAGCGGCCTCCTACAATGAGCAGTTCTTC
J gene: TRBJ2-7; clone size: few; D gene: TRBD2; V gene: TRBV5-1; CDR3 protein: CASSLGTSGYEQYF; CDR3 DNA: TGCGCCAGCAGCTTGGGGACTAGCGGATACGAGCAGTACTTC
J gene: TRBJ2-1; clone size: .; D gene: TRBD1; V gene: TRBV9; CDR3 protein: CASTPIDRGRSNEQFF; CDR3 DNA: TGTGCCAGCACCCCCATCGACAGGGGGCGTAGCAATGAGCAGTTCTTC
J gene: TRBJ2-1; clone size: .; D gene: .; V gene: TRBV18; CDR3 protein: CASSPRPVSSYNEQFF; CDR3 DNA: TGTGCCAGCTCACCCCGTCCCGTTAGCTCCTACAATGAGCAGTTCTTC
J gene: TRBJ1-5; clone size: .; D gene: TRBD1; V gene: TRBV5-1; CDR3 protein: CASSLGDRNSNQPQHF; CDR3 DNA: TGCGCCAGCAGCTTGGGGGACAGAAATAGCAATCAGCCCCAGCATTTT
J gene: TRBJ1-2; clone size: .; D gene: TRBD1; V gene: TRBV29-1; CDR3 protein: CSVEDQDRGGYTF; CDR3 DNA: TGCAGCGTTGAAGATCAAGACAGGGGTGGCTACACCTTC
J gene: TRBJ2-3; clone size: .; D gene: .; V gene: TRBV21-1; CDR3 protein: CASSNASGDTDTQYF; CDR3 DNA: TGTGCCAGCAGCAACGCATCGGGAGACACAGATACGCAGTATTTT
J gene: TRBJ2-3; clone size: .; D gene: .; V gene: TRBV7-2; CDR3 protein: CASSLGTPGDTQYF; CDR3 DNA: TGTGCCAGCAGCTTGGGGACTCCCGGAGATACGCAGTATTTT
J gene: TRBJ2-3; clone size: .; D gene: .; V gene: TRBV11-1; CDR3 protein: CASSRTLSTDTQYF; CDR3 DNA: TGTGCCAGCAGCCGGACTCTGAGCACAGATACGCAGTATTTT
J gene: TRBJ2-7; clone size: .; D gene: .; V gene: TRBV5-1; CDR3 protein: CASSHQGGGTYEQYF; CDR3 DNA: TGCGCCAGCAGTCACCAGGGAGGGGGGACCTACGAGCAGTACTTC